One and the same sample provided the 12 T cell receptor beta chains below, sequenced in a study of CD8 T cells in ankylosing spondylitis. Study-wide results and limits: A TCR beta motif of 8 or 9 highly homologous variants appeared characteristic of ankylosing spondylitis blood.

These TCRs are of unknown antigen specificity. MiXCR, applied by TCRdb to the 5' RACE reads, yields one record per CDR3 protein. The table lists about 220,000 distinct CDR3 sequences, approximately 7.3% of them singletons, with over 12% in the top ten. Sequenced: blood, either unsorted or a sorted T cell fraction (not recorded which). All receptors come from a male donor with ankylosing spondylitis.

This clonotype was seen a few times. This sequence joins TRBV6-2 or TRBV6-3 and TRBJ2-7, with 8 bases identical to TRBD1. This CDR3 is built from 13 residues. From germline, CDR1 is MNHEY and CDR2 SVGEGT. V shed 5 bases, J shed 2 bases, and the junction held 2 bases outside the gene matches. This chain's CDR3 is CASSGTGPYEQYF. For the CDR3, the DNA is TGTGCCAGCAGTGGGACAGGCCCCTACGAGCAGTACTTC.

This clonotype was seen at least ten times. The genes are TRBV14 and TRBJ2-7, with 7 bases lining up with TRBD1. Losses at the gene ends were 4 bases for V and 4 bases for J; bases not matched to a gene: 4. The germline V gene encodes CDR1 SGHDN and CDR2 FVKESK. This CDR3 is built from 13 residues. CDR3 DNA sequence: TGTGCCAGCAGCCCCGGACAGGAATACGAGCAGTACTTC. It is translated as CASSPGQEYEQYF. The whole variable domain, filled in from reference TRBV14 and TRBJ2-7, reads EAGVTQFPSHSVIEKGQTVTLRCDPISGHDNLYWYRRVMGKEIKFLLHFVKESKQDESGMPNNRFLAERTGGTYSTLKVQPAELEDSGVYFCASSPGQEYEQYFGPGTRLTVT.

This clonotype was observed a handful of times. This sequence joins TRBV25-1 and TRBJ2-7, with D tentatively TRBD1 (5 bases). Germline values: CDR1 MGHDK, CDR2 SYGVNS. The CDR3 is 14 amino acids. The V end lost 6 bases, the J end lost 2 bases, and 14 bases lay between the germline ends. The CDR3 protein is CASRALKGPYEQYF. Written as DNA, the CDR3 is TGTGCCAGCAGAGCCTTGAAGGGGCCCTACGAGCAGTACTTC.

The chain has TRBV6-5 and TRBJ2-3; weak D call: TRBD2 (5 bases). Per the germline V gene, CDR1 is MNHEY and CDR2 is SVGAGI. The CDR3 runs 16 residues. The V end lost 2 bases, the J end lost 3 bases, and 15 bases lay between the germline ends. The CDR3 DNA follows: TGTGCCAGCAGTTACAGTAGTGGGGAGAGGACAGATACGCAGTATTTT. Protein: CASSYSSGERTDTQYF.

The chain combines TRBV5-1 with TRBJ2-5; D remains ambiguous. V was shortened by 1 base and J by 5 bases, with 12 bases between the two germline ends. This CDR3 region has 14 residues. Germline CDR1 SGHRS, CDR2 YFSETQ. CDR3 sequence reads: CASSLSAGWETQYF. The DNA of the CDR3 is TGCGCCAGCAGCTTGTCGGCTGGATGGGAGACCCAGTACTTC.

Many counts were recorded for this clonotype. The genes are TRBV5-6 and TRBJ2-7; tentatively, D is TRBD1 or TRBD2 (5 bases each). The V gene lost 6 bases and the J gene lost 0 bases, with 13 bases spanning the gap. Germline values: CDR1 SGHDT, CDR2 YYEEEE. The CDR3 is made up of 14 amino acids. As DNA, the CDR3 is TGTGCCAGCATCGCCGAGGGGAACTCCTACGAGCAGTACTTC. Its protein product is CASIAEGNSYEQYF.

The table lists this clonotype with many counts. The gene calls are TRBV7-9 and TRBJ2-7; D not resolved. The CDR3 extends over 12 amino acids. Between the trimmed V and J ends, which lost 5 bases and 3 bases, there was a span of 8 bases. Germline V CDR1 and CDR2: SEHNR, FQNEAQ (reference sequence). In DNA, the CDR3 is TGTGCCAGCAGCCTCTTTCACTACGAGCAGTACTTC. Protein sequence: CASSLFHYEQYF. The variable domain in full, with the rest retrieved from reference TRBV7-9 and TRBJ2-7, is DTGVSQNPRHKITKRGQNVTFRCDPISEHNRLYWYRQTLGQGPEFLTYFQNEAQLEKSRLLSDRFSAERPKGSFSTLEIQRTEQGDSAMYLCASSLFHYEQYFGPGTRLTVT.

This clonotype was observed at least ten times. This chain joins TRBV4-3 and TRBJ2-2; 13 nucleotides match TRBD2. The germline CDR1 and CDR2 sequences are LGHNA and YSLEER. The CDR3 sequence is 18 residues long. J gave up 0 bases and V 4 bases, and 5 bases lay outside the gene matches. CDR3 bases: TGCGCCAGCAGCCGTCTACTAGCGGGGGGGCCGAACACCGGGGAGCTGTTTTTT. It translates to CASSRLLAGGPNTGELFF.

There are many counts of this clonotype. V usage is TRBV29-1 and J usage is TRBJ2-1, with 8 bases matching TRBD2. V dropped 5 bases and J dropped 4; count of bases not matched to a gene: 4. Germline V gene data show CDR1 as SQVTM and CDR2 as ANQGSEA. The CDR3 spans 13 residues. CDR3 in DNA: TGCAGCGTTATTAGCGGGGAATACAATGAGCAGTTCTTC. Translating it yields CSVISGEYNEQFF.

This clonotype occurred many times. The chain employs TRBV24-1 and TRBJ2-5; 12 nucleotides align to TRBD2. The CDR3 runs 15 residues. J was trimmed by 5 bases and V by 4 bases; bases with no gene match: 4. Germline V gene data show CDR1 as KGHDR and CDR2 as SFDVKD. CDR3 DNA sequence: TGTGCCACCAGTGACCTAGCGGGGGGGCATGAGACCCAGTACTTC. Its protein product is CATSDLAGGHETQYF.

Ten or more counts support this clonotype. Written as DNA, the CDR3 is TGTGCCAGCAGTTTAGGGGGTATTGAAGCTTTCTTT. Protein: CASSLGGIEAFF. This chain connects TRBV12-3 or TRBV12-4 to TRBJ1-1; D unresolved. Trimming cost V 1 base and J 7 bases, with 7 bases left between them. The CDR3 consists of 12 residues.

This clonotype was counted ten times or more. The CDR3 DNA follows: TGTGCCAGCAGCCAAGCCGCCGGGACTGGAAAAAATACGCAGTATTTT. Encoded protein: CASSQAAGTGKNTQYF. The chain recombines TRBV4-2 with TRBJ2-3; maybe TRBD2 (6 bases). There are 16 residues in the CDR3. Trimming cost V 1 base and J 7 bases, with 18 bases left between them. Germline V gene data show CDR1 as LGHNA and CDR2 as YNFKEQ.